Below, 25 T cell receptor beta chains from the same sample are listed, as sequenced in a study of blood T cell repertoires in COVID-19. The repertoire was sequenced with immunoSEQ multiplex PCR; TCRdb's copy has only in-frame clones and lacks some. The sample records 200,000 to 250,000 clones, roughly 88% being singletons. Source material: PBMCs or T cells enriched from blood (not recorded which). These receptors all come from a young woman who had been exposed to COVID-19.

This sequence joins TRBV5-1 and TRBJ1-1, with D perhaps TRBD1 (6 bases). The CDR3 runs to 14 residues. The germline V gene has CDR1 SGHRS and CDR2 YFSETQ. V lost 6 bases to trimming and J lost 0 bases, with 12 bases between them. The CDR3 coding sequence is TGCGCCAGCACACAGGGCAACATGAACACTGAAGCTTTCTTT. Its protein product is CASTQGNMNTEAFF.

This chain uses TRBV9 with TRBJ1-3, with TRBD1 as a possible D gene (5 bases). Germline CDR1 reads SGDLS; CDR2 reads YYNGEE. V was clipped by 3 bases and J by 4 bases, with 14 bases between them. There are 15 residues in the CDR3. Written as DNA, the CDR3 is TGTGCCAGCAGCGCCGGCGGGGGATACGGAAACACCATATATTTT. Translated: CASSAGGGYGNTIYF.

The rearrangement uses TRBV14 and TRBJ2-1, with 16 nucleotides matching TRBD2. Germline V lookup: CDR1 SGHDN, CDR2 FVKESK. The CDR3 spans 18 residues. J gave up 7 bases and V 4 bases, and 10 bases lay outside the gene matches. CDR3 sequence: CASSRQGLAGGRGNEQFF. CDR3 bases: TGTGCCAGCAGCCGACAGGGACTAGCGGGAGGGAGGGGGAATGAGCAGTTCTTC.

This clone occurred a few times. This chain links TRBV7-6 with TRBJ2-6; the D gene is possibly TRBD2 (6 bases). The CDR3 covers 17 residues. Trimming removed 1 base at V and 1 base at J, with 11 bases between. Germline values: CDR1 SGHVS, CDR2 FNYEAQ. CDR3 residues: CASSLEVGGSGANVLTF. CDR3 bases: TGTGCCAGCAGCTTAGAGGTTGGGGGGTCTGGGGCCAACGTCCTGACTTTC.

The V and J genes are TRBV5-1 and TRBJ2-3, with 7 bases aligning to TRBD2. The CDR3 is 19 amino acids. Germline trimming cut 2 bases from V and 2 bases from J; bases unmatched to any gene: 17. The germline gives CDR1 SGHRS, CDR2 YFSETQ. In DNA form, the CDR3 reads TGCGCCAGCAGCTTCACCACGGGGGGTCTAGCCAAGTCCACAGATACGCAGTATTTT. Translated: CASSFTTGGLAKSTDTQYF.

The chain combines TRBV5-6 with TRBJ2-5; 7 bases agree with TRBD2. CDR1 and CDR2 (germline): SGHDT, YYEEEE. Losses at the gene ends were 3 bases for V and 5 bases for J; bases not matched to a gene: 10. This CDR3 has 15 amino acids. In nucleotides, the CDR3 is TGTGCCAGCAGCTGGGGGACGGCGGGGGAGGAGACCCAGTACTTC. It translates to CASSWGTAGEETQYF. The whole variable domain, filled in from reference TRBV5-6 and TRBJ2-5, reads DAGVTQSPTHLIKTRGQQVTLRCSPKSGHDTVSWYQQALGQGPQFIFQYYEEEERQRGNFPDRFSGHQFPNYSSELNVNALLLGDSALYLCASSWGTAGEETQYFGPGTRLLVL.

The genes are TRBV3-1 (or the pseudogene TRBV3-2) and TRBJ2-2; TRBD1 agrees at 8 bases. Germline lookup yields CDR1 LGHDT and CDR2 YNNKEL (reference sequence). J gave up 5 bases and V 1 base, and 9 bases lay outside the gene matches. This CDR3 has 17 amino acids. The DNA of the CDR3 is TGTGCCAGCAGCCAAGGCAGGGGGCGGTTAATGACCGGGGAGCTGTTTTTT. It yields the protein CASSQGRGRLMTGELFF.

In nucleotides, the CDR3 is TGTGCCTGGGCTCGACAGGGCGGGCAGCCCCAGCATTTT. This gives the protein CAWARQGGQPQHF. This chain links TRBV30 with TRBJ1-5; the match to TRBD1 covers 7 bases. Germline V gives CDR1 GTSNPN, CDR2 SVGIG (reference sequence). This CDR3 has 13 residues. V trimming: 5 bases; J trimming: 7 bases; junction bases outside the gene matches: 8.

The chain is built from TRBV28 and TRBJ1-6; 7 nucleotides line up with TRBD1. V shed 7 bases, J shed 9 bases, and the junction held 6 bases outside the gene matches. CDR1 and CDR2 (germline): MDHEN, SYDVKM. The CDR3 totals 13 residues. The CDR3 region is CASKIRGVSPLHF. CDR3 bases: TGTGCCAGCAAGATCAGGGGGGTTTCACCCCTCCACTTT.

This chain links TRBV4-1 with TRBJ1-5; D is ambiguous. In germline, CDR1 is MGHRA, CDR2 YSYEKL. The CDR3 covers 14 residues. V lost 0 bases to trimming and J lost 6 bases, with 9 bases between them. The CDR3 nucleotides are TGCGCCAGCAGCCAAGAAGGAGTGGCTCAGCCCCAGCATTTT. Residues: CASSQEGVAQPQHF.

This chain joins TRBV30 and TRBJ2-7; 7 nucleotides match TRBD2. Trimming removed 2 bases from V and 1 base from J; junction bases left unmatched: 8. The CDR3 runs 15 residues. Germline-derived CDR1 and CDR2 are GTSNPN and SVGIG (reference sequence). CDR3 sequence: CAWSPGLPPSYEQYF. The CDR3 nucleotides read TGTGCCTGGAGTCCGGGACTACCACCTTCCTACGAGCAGTACTTC. Full variable domain (missing parts from reference TRBV30 and TRBJ2-7): SQTIHQWPATLVQPVGSPLSLECTVEGTSNPNLYWYRQAAGRGLQLLFYSVGIGQISSEVPQNLSASRPQDRQFILSSKKLLLSDSGFYLCAWSPGLPPSYEQYFGPGTRLTVT.

The chain recombines TRBV10-3 with TRBJ1-1; 9 bases are shared with TRBD1. V trimming: 6 bases; J trimming: 3 bases; junction bases outside the gene matches: 8. From germline, CDR1 is ENHRY and CDR2 SYGVKD. The CDR3 spans 15 residues. In DNA, the CDR3 is TGTGCCATCAGCCAGACAGGGGGTTTGTACACTGAAGCTTTCTTT. This sequence encodes CAISQTGGLYTEAFF.

The J gene is TRBJ1-3, the V gene TRBV7-9; D may be TRBD1 (5 bases). The CDR3 contains 16 residues. CDR1 and CDR2 from the germline V gene are SEHNR and FQNEAQ (reference sequence). The germline V and J ends were trimmed by 3 bases and 0 bases, with 12 bases remaining between them. The DNA for the CDR3 is TGTGCCAGCAGCTTCGGCCCGCAGGGCTCTGGAAACACCATATATTTT. It translates to CASSFGPQGSGNTIYF.

V gene TRBV15 combines with J gene TRBJ1-2; D is unresolved. V was pared by 1 base and J by 6 bases, with 12 bases between. The V gene's germline CDR1 is LNHNV and CDR2 YYDKDF (reference sequence). This CDR3 comprises 14 residues. CDR3: CATSRAKGGDGYTF. CDR3 DNA sequence: TGTGCCACCAGCAGAGCTAAGGGAGGCGATGGCTACACCTTC. The entire variable domain, with the rest obtained from reference TRBV15 and TRBJ1-2, is as follows: DAMVIQNPRYQVTQFGKPVTLSCSQTLNHNVMYWYQQKSSQAPKLLFHYYDKDFNNEADTPDNFQSRRPNTSFCFLDIRSPGLGDTAMYLCATSRAKGGDGYTFGSGTRLTVV.

V and J are TRBV5-4 and TRBJ2-2; 9 bases fit TRBD2. Germline V gene data show CDR1 as SGHNT and CDR2 as YYREEE (reference sequence). V shed 6 bases, J shed 5 bases, and the junction held 11 bases outside the gene matches. This CDR3 spans 16 amino acids. CDR3 bases: TGTGCCAGCACCGAGCGAGCGGGAGGTGCAACCGGGGAGCTGTTTTTT. It translates to CASTERAGGATGELFF.

This clone was picked up one time. The rearrangement joins TRBV5-4 to TRBJ2-3; 12 bases align to TRBD2. The length of the CDR3 is 17 residues. V dropped 0 bases and J dropped 4; count of bases not matched to a gene: 6. CDR1 SGHNT and CDR2 YYREEE come from the germline V gene (reference sequence). In DNA, the CDR3 is TGTGCCAGCAGCTTGGACGGACTAGCGGGATCTGCAGATACGCAGTATTTT. Its protein is CASSLDGLAGSADTQYF.

Turning to this clone: One junction end disagrees with the germline gene, perhaps due to a read error. The genes are TRBV24-1 and TRBJ2-5, with D perhaps TRBD1 (6 bases). Germline CDR1 KGHDR, CDR2 SFDVKD. This CDR3 contains 10 residues. CDR3 in DNA: TGTGCCACCAGGACCCGCTCAGGGGACTTC. Its translation: CATRTRSGDF.

This chain uses TRBV15 with TRBJ2-3; 8 bases are shared with TRBD1. J gave up 4 bases and V 1 base, and 4 bases lay outside the gene matches. CDR1 and CDR2 from the germline V gene are LNHNV and YYDKDF (reference sequence). The CDR3 is 15 residues long. The CDR3 sequence: CATSRGTGTADTQYF. The CDR3 nucleotides are TGTGCCACCAGCAGAGGGACAGGGACGGCAGATACGCAGTATTTT.

The V gene is TRBV3-1 (or the pseudogene TRBV3-2), the J gene TRBJ2-7; D is possibly TRBD1 (6 bases). The CDR3 runs to 12 residues. Between the trimmed V and J ends, which lost 4 bases and 5 bases, there was a span of 9 bases. CDR1 is LGHDT, CDR2 YNNKEL, per germline (reference sequence). In nucleotides, the CDR3 is TGTGCCAGCAGCCGAACAGGGAACGAGCAGTACTTC. This sequence encodes CASSRTGNEQYF.

As for this clone: Other DNA sequences from this sample encode an identical CDR3 as well. The chain combines TRBV6-5 with TRBJ1-1, with D hard to call. Germline V CDR1 and CDR2: MNHEY, SVGAGI. This CDR3 is 14 amino acids long. V was shortened by 0 bases and J by 0 bases, with 5 bases between the two germline ends. The CDR3 DNA follows: TGTGCCAGCAGTTACTCCGAGGTGAACACTGAAGCTTTCTTT. Translated: CASSYSEVNTEAFF.

This rearrangement joins TRBV5-1 to TRBJ2-2, with 9 bases aligning to TRBD1. V was clipped by 4 bases and J by 2 bases; unmatched bases: 6. Germline CDR1 is SGHRS and CDR2 is YFSETQ. This CDR3 is built from 16 residues. CDR3 region: CASSPQGAGNTGELFF. CDR3 coding DNA: TGCGCCAGCAGCCCACAGGGGGCAGGCAACACCGGGGAGCTGTTTTTT.

The V gene is TRBV5-1, the J gene TRBJ2-7; 8 bases fit TRBD1. After removal of 0 bases from V and 0 bases from J, the junction contained 2 bases not matched to a gene. Germline CDR1 is SGHRS and CDR2 is YFSETQ. This CDR3 is 15 amino acids long. The CDR3 DNA sequence: TGCGCCAGCAGCTTGGGGCAGGGGGCCTCCTACGAGCAGTACTTC. Its translation is CASSLGQGASYEQYF.

The chain employs TRBV7-2 and TRBJ2-3, with 10 bases aligning to TRBD1. The ends lost 8 bases at V and 3 bases at J; junction bases unmatched: 8. This CDR3 is built from 15 residues. Germline CDR1 SGHTA, CDR2 FQGNSA. This chain's CDR3 is CASAPGQGSTDTQYF. The CDR3 DNA reads as TGTGCCAGCGCTCCGGGACAGGGGTCAACAGATACGCAGTATTTT. The variable domain in full, completed from reference TRBV7-2 and TRBJ2-3, reads GAGVSQSPSNKVTEKGKDVELRCDPISGHTALYWYRQSLGQGLEFLIYFQGNSAPDKSGLPSDRFSAERTGGSVSTLTIQRTQQEDSAVYLCASAPGQGSTDTQYFGPGTRLTVL.

The rearrangement uses TRBV7-9 and TRBJ2-3, with 10 bases identical to TRBD2. Losses at the gene ends were 4 bases for V and 0 bases for J; bases not matched to a gene: 10. The CDR3 length is 18 residues. Looked up from germline, CDR1 is SEHNR and CDR2 is FQNEAQ (reference sequence). CDR3 DNA sequence: TGTGCCAGCAGCTCCCTCCGTGGACTAGCGGTTAGCACAGATACGCAGTATTTT. Amino acids: CASSSLRGLAVSTDTQYF.

A few counts support this clone. This chain uses TRBV11-2 with TRBJ2-7, with 10 bases matching TRBD2. Germline lookup yields CDR1 SGHAT and CDR2 FQNNGV. J gave up 7 bases and V 2 bases, and 5 bases lay outside the gene matches. The CDR3 consists of 14 residues. CDR3 region: CASSLLAGAPEQYF. DNA of the CDR3: TGTGCCAGCAGCTTACTAGCGGGAGCACCTGAGCAGTACTTC.